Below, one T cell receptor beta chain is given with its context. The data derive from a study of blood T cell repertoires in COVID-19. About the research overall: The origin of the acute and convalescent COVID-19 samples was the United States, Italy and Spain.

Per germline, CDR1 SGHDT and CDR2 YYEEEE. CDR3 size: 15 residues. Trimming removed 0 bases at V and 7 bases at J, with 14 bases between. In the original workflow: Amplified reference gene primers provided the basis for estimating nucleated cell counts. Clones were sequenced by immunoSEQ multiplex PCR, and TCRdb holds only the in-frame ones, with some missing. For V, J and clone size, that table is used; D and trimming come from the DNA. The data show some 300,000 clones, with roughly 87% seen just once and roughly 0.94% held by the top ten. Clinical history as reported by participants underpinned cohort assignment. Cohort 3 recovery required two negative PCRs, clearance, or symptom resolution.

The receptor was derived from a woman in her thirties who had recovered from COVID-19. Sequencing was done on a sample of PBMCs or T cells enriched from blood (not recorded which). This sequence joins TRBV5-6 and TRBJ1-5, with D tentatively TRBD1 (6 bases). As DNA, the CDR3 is TGTGCCAGCAGCTTGGCCGGGCCAGGGGCCCAGCCCCAGCATTTT. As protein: CASSLAGPGAQPQHF.